The 32 T cell receptor beta chains presented below share a single source sample, sequenced in a study of CD8 T cells in Susac syndrome. With random hexamers, roughly 0.45 to 1 ug RNA was reverse transcribed. In TCRdb, the immunoSEQ multiplex PCR reads were re-called with MiXCR into one record per CDR3 protein. This repertoire shows 250,000 to 300,000 distinct CDR3 sequences, about 82% found once; its top ten account for around 0.21%. The specimen was CD8+ T cells from PBMCs. These receptor sequences come from a human donor with multiple sclerosis.

This sequence joins TRBV13 and TRBJ2-1, with 9 bases lining up with TRBD2. The CDR3 has 17 residues. V lost 5 bases, J lost 1 base, and 9 bases stayed unmatched. CDR1 is PRHDT and CDR2 is FYEKMQ in the germline V gene (reference sequence). CDR3 sequence reads: CASSPRGLAGSYNEQFF. The CDR3 region has the DNA TGTGCCAGCAGCCCCCGGGGGCTAGCGGGATCCTACAATGAGCAGTTCTTC.

As for this clonotype: One end of the junction fails to match germline, which may point to a read error. The V and J genes are TRBV7-7 and TRBJ2-7; perhaps D is TRBD1 or TRBD2 (5 bases each). This CDR3 is built from 15 residues. CDR1 is SSHAT, CDR2 FNYEAQ, per germline (reference sequence). The CDR3 nucleotides read TGTGCCAGCAGCTTAACTACGGGGCAGACCTACGAGCAGTGCTTC. Protein sequence: CASSLTTGQTYEQCF.

To note about this clonotype: Compared with germline, one end of the junction differs, possibly owing to a read error. The V and J genes are TRBV5-8 and TRBJ2-5; TRBD2 matches at 13 bases. Germline assignment: CDR1 SGHTS and CDR2 YDEGEE. There are 17 residues in the CDR3. This CDR3 reads CASSRGLAGIRQETRYF. CDR3 nucleotide sequence: TGTGCCAGCAGCCGGGGACTAGCGGGAATAAGGCAAGAGACCCGGTACTTC.

The gene calls are TRBV12-3 or TRBV12-4 and TRBJ1-5; D perhaps matches TRBD1 (6 bases). This CDR3 has 16 amino acids. V was trimmed by 6 bases and J by 2 bases, leaving 17 bases between them. The CDR3 DNA is TGTGCCAGCAGCCCCGGACAGTTATCTGGCAATCAGCCCCAGCATTTT. It yields the protein CASSPGQLSGNQPQHF.

V is TRBV12-3 or TRBV12-4 and J is TRBJ2-1; D perhaps matches TRBD2 (6 bases). Trimming removed 3 bases at V and 5 bases at J, with 17 bases between. The CDR3 is made up of 16 amino acids. CDR3 nucleotides: TGTGCCAGCAGTTTTACCACTAGATTAGCGGACAATGAGCAGTTCTTC. Translating gives CASSFTTRLADNEQFF.

The rearrangement uses TRBV12-3 or TRBV12-4 and TRBJ2-3; the D is unclear. The CDR3 is made up of 14 amino acids. The V end was cut by 8 bases, the J end by 2 bases, with 14 bases between. Written as DNA, the CDR3 is TGTGCCAGCCGGCCGGAGCTCTCCACAGATACGCAGTATTTT. Its protein is CASRPELSTDTQYF.

To note about this clonotype: The germline gene is not matched at one end of the junction; a read error may be the cause. The rearrangement joins TRBV6-5 to TRBJ2-1; D is uncertain. The CDR3 has 17 amino acids. CDR1 is MNHEY, CDR2 SVGAGI, per germline. The CDR3 DNA reads as TGTGCCAACAGTTCGCTCGCGAGTGGGGTTGGGTACAATGAGCAGTTCTTC. It is translated as CANSSLASGVGYNEQFF.

The genes are TRBV27 and TRBJ2-7; D assignment may be TRBD1 or TRBD2 (6 bases each). V was shortened by 0 bases and J by 7 bases, with 22 bases between the two germline ends. The CDR3 is 17 residues long. The germline gives CDR1 MNHEY, CDR2 SMNVEV (reference sequence). The CDR3 reads CASSLSGFEGGLSEQYF. CDR3 coding DNA: TGTGCCAGCAGTTTATCGGGTTTCGAGGGGGGCCTAAGTGAGCAGTACTTC.

The CDR3 sequence is CASSTGTGRTYEQYF. For the CDR3, the DNA is TGTGCCAGCAGTACCGGGACAGGTAGAACCTACGAGCAGTACTTC. The chain has TRBV28 and TRBJ2-7, with TRBD1 matching over 8 bases. Trimming took 5 bases from V and 2 from J; bases not matched to a gene: 8. This CDR3 is 15 amino acids long. Germline CDR1 is MDHEN and CDR2 is SYDVKM.

CDR3 DNA: TGTGCCAGCAGTCCCATGAACACCGGGGAGCTGTTTTTT. Translating it yields CASSPMNTGELFF. This chain uses TRBV6-2 or TRBV6-3 with TRBJ2-2; no reliable D call. Germline CDR1 MNHEY, CDR2 SVGEGT. The CDR3 totals 13 residues. Deletions cut 5 bases from V and 1 base from J, with 5 bases between.

The rearrangement uses TRBV28 and TRBJ1-2, with unresolved D. The CDR3 length is 14 residues. The germline gives CDR1 MDHEN, CDR2 SYDVKM. V was pared by 5 bases and J by 2 bases, with 12 bases between. Here the CDR3 DNA reads TGTGCCAGCAGTACAGACTTCTCGAACTATGGCTACACCTTC. The encoded protein is CASSTDFSNYGYTF.

The chain uses TRBV5-1 and TRBJ2-3, with TRBD2 matching 13 bases. Germline V gives CDR1 SGHRS, CDR2 YFSETQ. The CDR3 consists of 16 residues. Trimming removed 4 bases from V and 4 bases from J; junction bases left unmatched: 6. The CDR3 sequence: CASSPRTSGSADTQYF. The CDR3 DNA is TGCGCCAGCAGCCCTCGGACTAGCGGGAGTGCAGATACGCAGTATTTT.

This chain links TRBV10-3 with TRBJ2-7; TRBD2 agrees at 10 bases. Per germline, CDR1 ENHRY and CDR2 SYGVKD. This CDR3 contains 14 residues. J gave up 2 bases and V 9 bases, and 7 bases lay outside the gene matches. The DNA for the CDR3 is TGTGCCATTCGCGGACTAGCGGAGGCCTACGAGCAGTACTTC. Its translation is CAIRGLAEAYEQYF.

This chain uses TRBV28 with TRBJ2-7; 10 nucleotides align to TRBD1. V shed 6 bases and J 7 bases; nucleotides not matched to a gene: 12. The CDR3 is 15 amino acids. Germline V gene lookup returns CDR1 MDHEN and CDR2 SYDVKM. Here the CDR3 reads CASRITGTGEGEQYF. The DNA of the CDR3 is TGTGCCAGCAGGATAACCGGGACAGGGGAAGGGGAGCAGTACTTC.

V gene TRBV3-1 combines with J gene TRBJ2-3, with TRBD2 matching over 9 bases. The V gene end was trimmed by 0 bases and the J gene end by 1 base; junction bases not matched to a gene: 11. The CDR3 consists of 19 residues. Germline CDR1 reads LGHDT; CDR2 reads YNNKEL (reference sequence). CDR3 in amino acids: CASSQDEQAGGFGTDTQYF. CDR3 nucleotide sequence: TGTGCCAGCAGCCAAGATGAACAAGCGGGAGGTTTCGGCACAGATACGCAGTATTTT.

The chain carries TRBV20-1 and TRBJ2-7; D is possibly TRBD1 (5 bases). Trimming removed 1 base at V and 2 bases at J, with 9 bases between. The germline V gene encodes CDR1 DFQATT and CDR2 SNEGSKA (reference sequence). CDR3 length: 13 residues. This CDR3 reads CSARAQGPYEQYF. In DNA form, the CDR3 reads TGCAGTGCTAGAGCCCAGGGCCCCTACGAGCAGTACTTC.

This chain connects TRBV13 to TRBJ2-1; no clear D. The CDR3 runs 14 residues. V gave up 5 bases and J gave up 5 bases, with 13 bases separating them. Germline-derived CDR1 and CDR2 are PRHDT and FYEKMQ (reference sequence). The chain's CDR3 is CASSPDGWDNEQFF. The CDR3, as DNA: TGTGCCAGCAGCCCAGACGGCTGGGACAATGAGCAGTTCTTC. The whole variable domain, filled in from reference TRBV13 and TRBJ2-1, reads AAGVIQSPRHLIKEKRETATLKCYPIPRHDTVYWYQQGPGQDPQFLISFYEKMQSDKGSIPDRFSAQQFSDYHSELNMSSLELGDSALYFCASSPDGWDNEQFFGPGTRLTVL.

This clonotype was seen a single time. The junction differs from germline at one of its ends, possibly a read error. The V call is TRBV28, the J call TRBJ1-1; no clear D gene. Germline CDR1 MDHEN, CDR2 SYDVKM. The CDR3 has 14 amino acids. In DNA, the CDR3 is TGTGCCAGCACTCTCTTACAGACGAACACTGAAGCTTTCTTC. Its protein product is CASTLLQTNTEAFF.

CDR3 loop: CAWSWTSGRTQYF. As DNA, the CDR3 is TGTGCCTGGAGTTGGACTAGCGGGAGGACCCAGTACTTC. V is TRBV30 and J is TRBJ2-5; 13 bases agree with TRBD2. Germline V gives CDR1 GTSNPN, CDR2 SVGIG (reference sequence). Trimming removed 2 bases from V and 7 bases from J; junction bases left unmatched: 1. The CDR3 has 13 residues.

CDR3 protein: CASSYSDRGHEQYF. CDR3 DNA sequence: TGTGCCAGCAGTTACAGTGACAGGGGACACGAGCAGTACTTC. J is TRBJ2-7 and V is TRBV6-5; 8 positions agree with TRBD1. The CDR3 spans 14 residues. The V and J ends lost 2 bases and 5 bases, in that order; junction bases with no gene match: 5. The germline V gene has CDR1 MNHEY and CDR2 SVGAGI.

The chain employs TRBV27 and TRBJ2-7; D perhaps matches TRBD2 (6 bases). Germline V gene sequence: CDR1 MNHEY, CDR2 SMNVEV (reference sequence). Trimming removed 8 bases from V and 2 bases from J, with 13 bases in between. CDR3 length: 13 residues. Here the CDR3 DNA reads TGTGCCAGCTCGGACGGAGGGACCTACGAGCAGTACTTC. Its protein product is CASSDGGTYEQYF.

The CDR3 spells CASSPWTSGSGHNEQFF. The CDR3 nucleotides are TGTGCCAGCAGCCCATGGACTAGCGGGAGCGGGCACAATGAGCAGTTCTTC. The chain carries TRBV5-5 and TRBJ2-1; 13 nucleotides match TRBD2. The CDR3 runs to 17 residues. Trimming at V came to 4 bases and at J to 5 bases, leaving 9 bases not matched to a gene. Germline V gene lookup returns CDR1 SGHKS and CDR2 YYEKEE (reference sequence).

The genes are TRBV28 and TRBJ2-1; 13 bases fit TRBD2. V was pared by 5 bases and J by 1 base, with 5 bases of the junction left unmatched. The CDR3 runs 17 residues. Germline-derived CDR1 and CDR2 are MDHEN and SYDVKM. CDR3 region: CASSQTSGRLSYNEQFF. The DNA of the CDR3 is TGTGCCAGCAGTCAGACTAGCGGGAGGCTATCCTACAATGAGCAGTTCTTC.

This chain joins TRBV19 and TRBJ2-7, with 7 bases identical to TRBD1. CDR3 length: 13 residues. The V segment lost 3 bases and the J segment 7 bases; nucleotides outside the gene matches: 6. Germline CDR1 LNHDA, CDR2 SQIVND (reference sequence). CDR3 nucleotide sequence: TGTGCCAGTAGTATGCAGTGGACAGGAGAGCAGTACTTC. Protein: CASSMQWTGEQYF.

This clonotype was counted once. The chain combines TRBV7-9 with TRBJ2-1, with unresolved D. V lost 5 bases and J lost 5, with 7 bases in between. The CDR3 extends over 12 amino acids. CDR1 SEHNR and CDR2 FQNEAQ come from the germline V gene (reference sequence). CDR3: CASSPTDNEQFF. The CDR3 DNA follows: TGTGCCAGCAGCCCAACAGACAATGAGCAGTTCTTC.

This clonotype was seen a single time. The chain carries TRBV5-8 and TRBJ2-7, with 11 positions matching TRBD2. The V and J ends lost 2 bases and 2 bases, in that order; junction bases with no gene match: 9. The CDR3 runs 17 residues. Germline V gene data show CDR1 as SGHTS and CDR2 as YDEGEE. The CDR3 region is CASSLTSGRTFAYEQYF. CDR3 in DNA: TGTGCCAGCAGCTTAACTAGCGGGAGAACTTTCGCCTACGAGCAGTACTTC.

The chain couples TRBV11-2 to TRBJ2-3; 10 bases map to TRBD2. The V and J ends lost 4 bases and 1 base, in that order; junction bases with no gene match: 11. The CDR3 extends over 18 amino acids. Germline assignment: CDR1 SGHAT and CDR2 FQNNGV. CDR3 loop: CASSSPGLATSGTDTQYF. CDR3 coding DNA: TGTGCCAGCAGCTCTCCGGGACTAGCGACTTCGGGCACAGATACGCAGTATTTT.

The rearrangement joins TRBV6-2 or TRBV6-3 to TRBJ2-7; D tentatively reads TRBD1 or TRBD2 (5 bases each). Germline lookup yields CDR1 MNHEY and CDR2 SVGEGT. V lost 6 bases, J lost 0 bases, and 18 bases lay in between. CDR3 length equals 16 residues. The CDR3 region is CASRGPVGDSSYEQYF. CDR3 DNA sequence: TGTGCCAGCAGGGGACCGGTGGGGGATAGCTCCTACGAGCAGTACTTC.

The chain links TRBV7-9 to TRBJ2-3; 7 positions match TRBD1. CDR1 SEHNR and CDR2 FQNEAQ come from the germline V gene (reference sequence). The trim removed 1 base at V and 2 bases at J, leaving 9 bases unmatched. The CDR3 is 17 amino acids. This CDR3 reads CASSLVGRDSPTDTQYF. Here the CDR3 DNA reads TGTGCCAGCAGCTTAGTAGGTCGGGACAGCCCCACAGATACGCAGTATTTT.

With regard to this clonotype: Sequence at one end of the junction differs from germline and may be a read error. The gene calls are TRBV5-1 and TRBJ1-1; maybe TRBD1 (6 bases). The CDR3 consists of 19 residues. CDR1 and CDR2 from the germline V gene are SGHRS and YFSETQ. The CDR3 sequence: CPSSSVPGGGRGPNTEAFF. CDR3 coding DNA: TGCCCCAGCAGCTCTGTCCCCGGCGGGGGGCGAGGTCCGAACACTGAAGCTTTCTTT.

Points on this clonotype: Here the CDR3 omits its conserved ending phenylalanine or tryptophan, so a read error is the likely source. The rearrangement joins TRBV6-2 or TRBV6-3 to TRBJ1-5; D may be TRBD1 (5 bases). The CDR3 covers 16 residues. Germline assignment: CDR1 MNHEY and CDR2 SVGEGT. V was pared by 5 bases and J by 3 bases, with 17 bases between. CDR3 protein: CASSPGTYHDNQPQHL. The CDR3 coding sequence is TGTGCCAGCAGTCCCGGGACGTACCACGACAATCAGCCCCAGCATCTT.

The CDR3 DNA follows: TGTGCCAGCGGGGGGACTAGCGGTTACAATGAGCAGTTCTTC. It encodes CASGGTSGYNEQFF. The J gene is TRBJ2-1, the V gene TRBV6-2 or TRBV6-3, with 11 bases identical to TRBD2. The CDR3 is 14 residues long. The J segment lost 4 bases and the V segment lost 8 bases, leaving 4 bases of the junction unmatched. Looked up from germline, CDR1 is MNHEY and CDR2 is SVGEGT.